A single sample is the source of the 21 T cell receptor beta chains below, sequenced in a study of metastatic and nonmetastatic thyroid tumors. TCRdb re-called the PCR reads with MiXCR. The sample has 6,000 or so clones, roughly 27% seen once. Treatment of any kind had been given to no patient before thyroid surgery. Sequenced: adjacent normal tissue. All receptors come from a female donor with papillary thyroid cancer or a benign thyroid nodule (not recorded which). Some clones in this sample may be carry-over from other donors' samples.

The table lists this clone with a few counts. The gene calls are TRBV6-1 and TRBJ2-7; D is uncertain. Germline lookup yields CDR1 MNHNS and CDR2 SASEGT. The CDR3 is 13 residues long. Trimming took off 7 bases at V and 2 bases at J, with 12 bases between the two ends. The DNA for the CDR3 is TGTGCCAGCATCCAAAGGACCCCCTACGAGCAGTACTTC. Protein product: CASIQRTPYEQYF.

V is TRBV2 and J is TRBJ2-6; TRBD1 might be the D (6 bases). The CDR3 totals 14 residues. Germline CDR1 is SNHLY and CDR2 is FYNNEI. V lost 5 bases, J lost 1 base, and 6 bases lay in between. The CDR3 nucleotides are TGTGCCAGCAGTACAGGGTCTGGGGCCAACGTCCTGACTTTC. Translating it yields CASSTGSGANVLTF.

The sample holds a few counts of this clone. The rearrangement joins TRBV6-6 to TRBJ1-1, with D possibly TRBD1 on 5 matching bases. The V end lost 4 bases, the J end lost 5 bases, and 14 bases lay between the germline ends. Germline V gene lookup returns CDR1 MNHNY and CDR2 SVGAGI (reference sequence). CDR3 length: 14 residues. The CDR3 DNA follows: TGTGCCAGCAGTTCCTCGGCGGGGGGGACTGAAGCTTTCTTT. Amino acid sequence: CASSSSAGGTEAFF.

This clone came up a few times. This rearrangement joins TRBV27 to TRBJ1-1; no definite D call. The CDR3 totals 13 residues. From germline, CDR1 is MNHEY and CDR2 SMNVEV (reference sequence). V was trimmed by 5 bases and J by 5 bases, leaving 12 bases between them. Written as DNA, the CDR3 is TGTGCCAGCAGTCCGGCCGGCCATACTGAAGCTTTCTTT. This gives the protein CASSPAGHTEAFF.

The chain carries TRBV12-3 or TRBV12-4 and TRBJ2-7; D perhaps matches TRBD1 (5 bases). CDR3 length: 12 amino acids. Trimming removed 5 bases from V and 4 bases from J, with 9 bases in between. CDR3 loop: CASSAQGYEQYF. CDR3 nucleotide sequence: TGTGCCAGCAGTGCCCAGGGATACGAGCAGTACTTC.

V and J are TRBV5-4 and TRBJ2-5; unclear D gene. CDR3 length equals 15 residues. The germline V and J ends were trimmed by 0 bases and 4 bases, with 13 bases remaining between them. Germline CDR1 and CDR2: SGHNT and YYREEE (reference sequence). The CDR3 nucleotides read TGTGCCAGCAGCTTGGGGCCCAAGGTCACAGAGACCCAGTACTTC. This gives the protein CASSLGPKVTETQYF.

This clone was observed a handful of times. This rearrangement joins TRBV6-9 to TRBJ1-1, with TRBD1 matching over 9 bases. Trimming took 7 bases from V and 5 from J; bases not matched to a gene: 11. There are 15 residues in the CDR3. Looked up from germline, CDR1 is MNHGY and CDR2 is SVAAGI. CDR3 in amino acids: CASIEMGTGRTEAFF. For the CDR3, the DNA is TGTGCCAGCATCGAGATGGGGACAGGGAGAACTGAAGCTTTCTTT.

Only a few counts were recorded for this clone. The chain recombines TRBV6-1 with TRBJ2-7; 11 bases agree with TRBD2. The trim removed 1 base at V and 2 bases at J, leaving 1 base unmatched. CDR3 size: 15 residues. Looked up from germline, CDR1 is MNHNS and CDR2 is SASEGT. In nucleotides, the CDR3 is TGTGCCAGCAGTGAAGAGGGACTAGCGGCCTACGAGCAGTACTTC. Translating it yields CASSEEGLAAYEQYF.

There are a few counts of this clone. The CDR3 protein is CASTLIAGRLSEQYF. The DNA of the CDR3 is TGTGCCAGCACTCTAATAGCGGGAAGATTATCGGAGCAGTACTTC. This chain uses TRBV2 with TRBJ2-7; 8 nucleotides align to TRBD2. This CDR3 comprises 15 residues. Looked up from germline, CDR1 is SNHLY and CDR2 is FYNNEI. V shed 7 bases and J 7 bases; nucleotides not matched to a gene: 15.

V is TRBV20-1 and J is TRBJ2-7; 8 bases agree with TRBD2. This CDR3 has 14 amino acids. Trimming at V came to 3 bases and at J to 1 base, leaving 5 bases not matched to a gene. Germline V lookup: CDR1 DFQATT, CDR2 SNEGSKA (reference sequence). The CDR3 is CSASWSSGSYEQYF. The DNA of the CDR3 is TGCAGTGCTAGTTGGTCTAGCGGGTCCTACGAGCAGTACTTC.

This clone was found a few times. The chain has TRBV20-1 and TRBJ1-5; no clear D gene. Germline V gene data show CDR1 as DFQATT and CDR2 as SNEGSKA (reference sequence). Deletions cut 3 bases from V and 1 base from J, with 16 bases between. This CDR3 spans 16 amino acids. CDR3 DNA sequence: TGCAGTGCTAGTTGGGGTCTAGGTAACAGCAATCAGCCCCAGCATTTT. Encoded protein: CSASWGLGNSNQPQHF.

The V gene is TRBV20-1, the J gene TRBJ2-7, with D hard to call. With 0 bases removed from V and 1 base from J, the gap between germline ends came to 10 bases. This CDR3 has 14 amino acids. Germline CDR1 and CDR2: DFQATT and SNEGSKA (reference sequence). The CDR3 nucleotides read TGCAGTGCTAGAGATCTTGTAAGGTCCTACGAGCAGTACTTC. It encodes CSARDLVRSYEQYF.

Here the CDR3 DNA reads TGTGCCAGCAGCCGGGACAGGGAGCAAGAGCAGTACTTC. It is translated as CASSRDREQEQYF. The chain carries TRBV2 and TRBJ2-7; 9 bases fit TRBD1. V dropped 6 bases and J dropped 7; count of bases not matched to a gene: 7. Per germline, CDR1 SNHLY and CDR2 FYNNEI. CDR3 size: 13 residues. Combining the CDR3 with reference TRBV2 and TRBJ2-7 gives the whole variable domain EPEVTQTPSHQVTQMGQEVILRCVPISNHLYFYWYRQILGQKVEFLVSFYNNEISEKSEIFDDQFSVERPDGSNFTLKIRSTKLEDSAMYFCASSRDREQEQYFGPGTRLTVT.

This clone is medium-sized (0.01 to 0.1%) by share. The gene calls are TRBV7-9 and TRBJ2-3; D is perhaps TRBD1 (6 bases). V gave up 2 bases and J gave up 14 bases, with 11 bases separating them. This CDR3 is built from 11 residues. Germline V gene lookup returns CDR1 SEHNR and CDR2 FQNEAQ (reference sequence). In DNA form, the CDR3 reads TGTGCCAGCAGCTTACAGGGGAGCGCGTATTTT. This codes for CASSLQGSAYF.

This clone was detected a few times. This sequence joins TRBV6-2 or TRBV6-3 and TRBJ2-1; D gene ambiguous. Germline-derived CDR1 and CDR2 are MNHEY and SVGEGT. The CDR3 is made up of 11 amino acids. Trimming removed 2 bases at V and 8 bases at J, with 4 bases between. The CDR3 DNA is TGTGCCAGCAGTTACCAATATGAGCAGTTCTTC. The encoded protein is CASSYQYEQFF.

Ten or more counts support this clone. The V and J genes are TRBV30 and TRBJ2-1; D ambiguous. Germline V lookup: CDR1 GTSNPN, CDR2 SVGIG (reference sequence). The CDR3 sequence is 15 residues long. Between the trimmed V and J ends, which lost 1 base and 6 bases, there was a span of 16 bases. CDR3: CAWSESALWSNEQFF. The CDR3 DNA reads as TGTGCCTGGAGTGAGTCCGCGCTTTGGAGCAATGAGCAGTTCTTC.

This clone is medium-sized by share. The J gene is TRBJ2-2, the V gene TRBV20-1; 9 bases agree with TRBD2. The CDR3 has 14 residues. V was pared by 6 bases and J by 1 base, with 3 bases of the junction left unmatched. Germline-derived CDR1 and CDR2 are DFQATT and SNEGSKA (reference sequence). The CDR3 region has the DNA TGCAGTGCCCTTAGCGGGAGGAACACCGGGGAGCTGTTTTTT. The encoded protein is CSALSGRNTGELFF.

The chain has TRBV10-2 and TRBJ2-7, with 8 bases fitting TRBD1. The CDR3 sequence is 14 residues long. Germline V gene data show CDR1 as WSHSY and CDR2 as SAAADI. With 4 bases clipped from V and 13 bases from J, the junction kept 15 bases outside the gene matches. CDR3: CASSVGQGPYDRYF. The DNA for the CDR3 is TGCGCCAGCAGTGTCGGACAGGGTCCCTACGATCGCTACTTC.

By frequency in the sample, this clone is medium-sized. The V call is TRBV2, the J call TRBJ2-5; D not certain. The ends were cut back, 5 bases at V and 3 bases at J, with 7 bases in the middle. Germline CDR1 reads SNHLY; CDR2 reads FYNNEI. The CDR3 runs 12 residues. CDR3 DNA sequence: TGTGCCAGCAGTCAGATAAAAGAGACCCAGTACTTC. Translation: CASSQIKETQYF.

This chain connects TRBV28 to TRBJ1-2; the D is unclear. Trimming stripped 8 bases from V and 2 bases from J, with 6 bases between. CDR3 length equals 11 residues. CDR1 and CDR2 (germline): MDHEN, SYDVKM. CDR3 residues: CASGRNYGYTF. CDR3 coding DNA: TGTGCCAGCGGGCGGAACTATGGCTACACCTTC.

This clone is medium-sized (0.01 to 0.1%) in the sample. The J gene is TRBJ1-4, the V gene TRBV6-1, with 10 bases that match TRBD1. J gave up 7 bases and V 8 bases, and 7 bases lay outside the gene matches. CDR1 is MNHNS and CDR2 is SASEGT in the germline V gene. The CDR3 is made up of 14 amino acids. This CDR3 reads CASGGGTGVEKLFF. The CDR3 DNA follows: TGTGCCAGCGGTGGAGGGACAGGGGTTGAAAAACTGTTTTTT.